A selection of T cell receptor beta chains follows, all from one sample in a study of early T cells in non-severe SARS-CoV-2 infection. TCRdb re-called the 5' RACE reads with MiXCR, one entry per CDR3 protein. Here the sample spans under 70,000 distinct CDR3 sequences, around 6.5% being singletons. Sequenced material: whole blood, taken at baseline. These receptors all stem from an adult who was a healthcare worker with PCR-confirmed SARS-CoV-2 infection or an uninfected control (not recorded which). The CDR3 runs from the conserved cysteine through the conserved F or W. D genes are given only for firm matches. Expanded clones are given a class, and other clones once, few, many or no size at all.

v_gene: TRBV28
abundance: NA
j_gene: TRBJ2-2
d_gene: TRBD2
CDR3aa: CASSPPGLAGNTGELFF
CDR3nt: TGTGCCAGCAGTCCGCCCGGACTAGCGGGAAATACCGGGGAGCTGTTTTTT

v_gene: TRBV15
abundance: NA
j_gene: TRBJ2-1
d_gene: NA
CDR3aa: CATSSSGTYNEQFF
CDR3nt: TGTGCCACCAGCAGCAGTGGCACCTACAATGAGCAGTTCTTC

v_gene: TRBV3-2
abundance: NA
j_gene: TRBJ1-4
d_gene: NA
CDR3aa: CASSHSLGVWEKLFF
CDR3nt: TGTGCCAGCAGCCACTCCCTGGGGGTCTGGGAAAAACTGTTTTTT

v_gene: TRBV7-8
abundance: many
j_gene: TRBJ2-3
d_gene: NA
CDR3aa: CASSFSGLADTQYF
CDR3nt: TGTGCCAGCAGCTTCTCTGGCTTAGCAGATACGCAGTATTTT

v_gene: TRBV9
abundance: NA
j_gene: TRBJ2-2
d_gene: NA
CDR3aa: CASRSGTSNTGELFF
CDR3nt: TGTGCCAGCAGATCCGGGACGTCGAACACCGGGGAGCTGTTTTTT

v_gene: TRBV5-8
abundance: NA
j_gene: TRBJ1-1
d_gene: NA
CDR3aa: CASSLDGGGAFF
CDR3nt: TGTGCCAGCAGCTTGGACGGCGGAGGAGCTTTCTTT

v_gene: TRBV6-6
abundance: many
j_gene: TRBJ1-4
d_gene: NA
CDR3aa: CASSFVGAEAKLFF
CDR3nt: TGTGCCAGCAGCTTTGTTGGGGCCGAGGCGAAACTGTTTTTT

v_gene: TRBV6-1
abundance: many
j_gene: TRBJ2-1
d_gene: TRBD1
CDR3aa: CASSVRQGRNNEQFF
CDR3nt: TGTGCCAGCAGTGTTAGACAGGGTAGGAACAATGAGCAGTTCTTC

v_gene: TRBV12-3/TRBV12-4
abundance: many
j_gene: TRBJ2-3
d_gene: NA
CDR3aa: CATSPGYTDTQYF
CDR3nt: TGTGCCACCTCACCTGGATACACAGATACGCAGTATTTT

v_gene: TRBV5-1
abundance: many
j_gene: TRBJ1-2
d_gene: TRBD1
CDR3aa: CASSLTGDRDYTF
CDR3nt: TGCGCCAGCAGCTTGACAGGGGATAGAGACTACACCTTC

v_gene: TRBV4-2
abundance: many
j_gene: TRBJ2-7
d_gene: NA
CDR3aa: CASSQGALATYEQYF
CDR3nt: TGTGCCAGCAGCCAAGGGGCGCTAGCCACTTACGAGCAGTACTTC

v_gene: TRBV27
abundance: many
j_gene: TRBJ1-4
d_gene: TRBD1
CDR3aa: CASSPSGGNEKLFF
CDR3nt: TGTGCCAGCAGTCCCTCAGGGGGCAATGAAAAACTGTTTTTT

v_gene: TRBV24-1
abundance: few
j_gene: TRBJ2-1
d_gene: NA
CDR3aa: CATSDRRNYNEQFF
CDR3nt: TGTGCCACCAGTGATCGCCGAAACTACAATGAGCAGTTCTTC

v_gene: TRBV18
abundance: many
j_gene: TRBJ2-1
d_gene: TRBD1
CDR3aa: CASSPGQGMVEQFF
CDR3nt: TGTGCCAGCTCACCGGGACAGGGAATGGTTGAGCAGTTCTTC

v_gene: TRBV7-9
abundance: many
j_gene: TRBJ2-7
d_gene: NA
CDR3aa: CASSGTNTRGEQYF
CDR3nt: TGTGCCAGCAGCGGGACAAATACCCGCGGTGAGCAGTACTTC

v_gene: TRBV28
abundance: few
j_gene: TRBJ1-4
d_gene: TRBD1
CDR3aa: CASSHWDRVGEKLFF
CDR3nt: TGTGCCAGCAGTCATTGGGACAGGGTTGGGGAAAAACTGTTTTTT

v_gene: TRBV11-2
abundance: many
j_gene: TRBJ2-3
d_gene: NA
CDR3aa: CASSLVGTQYF
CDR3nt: TGTGCCAGCAGCTTAGTTGGGACGCAGTATTTT

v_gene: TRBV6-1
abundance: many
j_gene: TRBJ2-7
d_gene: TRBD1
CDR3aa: CASVPGQASYEQYF
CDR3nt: TGTGCCAGCGTCCCGGGACAGGCCTCCTACGAGCAGTACTTC

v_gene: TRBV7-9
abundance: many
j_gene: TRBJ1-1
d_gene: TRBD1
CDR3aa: CASSYDGQGPEAFF
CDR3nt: TGTGCCAGCAGCTACGACGGACAGGGTCCTGAAGCTTTCTTT

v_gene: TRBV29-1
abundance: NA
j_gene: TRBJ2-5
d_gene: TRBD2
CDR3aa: CSVEPGTSAFQETQYF
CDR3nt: TGCAGCGTTGAACCCGGGACTAGCGCCTTTCAAGAGACCCAGTACTTC

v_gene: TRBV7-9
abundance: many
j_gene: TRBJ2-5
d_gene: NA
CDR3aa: CASSRVRGEEETQYF
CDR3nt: TGTGCCAGCAGCCGTGTTCGCGGGGAGGAAGAGACCCAGTACTTC

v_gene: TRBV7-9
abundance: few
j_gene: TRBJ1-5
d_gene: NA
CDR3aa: CASSLAPWVQPQHF
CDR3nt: TGTGCCAGCAGCTTAGCCCCATGGGTTCAGCCCCAGCATTTT

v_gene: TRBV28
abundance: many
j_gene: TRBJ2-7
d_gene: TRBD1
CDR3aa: CASTRQGGHEQYF
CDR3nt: TGTGCCAGCACTCGCCAAGGGGGCCACGAGCAGTACTTC

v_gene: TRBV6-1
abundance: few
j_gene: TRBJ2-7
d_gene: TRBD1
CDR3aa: CASRNGQGYEQYF
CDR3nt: TGTGCCAGCCGAAACGGACAGGGGTACGAGCAGTACTTC

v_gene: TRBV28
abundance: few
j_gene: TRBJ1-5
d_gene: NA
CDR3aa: CASSSWDTYQPQHF
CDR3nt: TGTGCCAGCAGTTCATGGGACACCTATCAGCCCCAGCATTTT

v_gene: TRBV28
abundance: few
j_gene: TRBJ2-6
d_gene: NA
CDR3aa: CASSLGRWGRWANVLTF
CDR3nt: TGTGCCAGCAGTTTAGGGCGCTGGGGACGATGGGCCAACGTCCTGACTTTC

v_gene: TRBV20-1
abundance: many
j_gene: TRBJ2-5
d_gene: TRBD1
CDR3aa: CSARGTGGETQYF
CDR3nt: TGCAGTGCTAGGGGGACAGGGGGCGAGACCCAGTACTTC

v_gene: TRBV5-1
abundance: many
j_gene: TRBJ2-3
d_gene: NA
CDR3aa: CASSQTRGGTDTQYF
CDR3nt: TGCGCCAGCAGCCAGACCAGGGGAGGTACAGATACGCAGTATTTT